Listed below are T cell receptor beta chains from one sample, sequenced in a study of T cell repertoires in cytomegalovirus infection. TCRdb used MiXCR to reprocess the reads, holding one entry per CDR3 protein. The sample includes approximately 490,000 distinct CDR3 sequences, about 10% of them seen just once. The sequenced sample was PBMCs. These TCRs come from a human donor in good health (CMV status not recorded). Some clones in this sample may be carry-over from other donors' samples. Both conserved end residues are part of each CDR3.

CDR3 protein | V gene
CASSSGQIYTF | TRBV7-2
CASRPGTGNYNEQFF | TRBV12-3/TRBV12-4
CASSLFGDGYTF | TRBV5-5
CARVSGGPGNEQFF | TRBV5-6
CASSPRGGGTGELFF | TRBV5-4
CASSLSGWQPQHF | TRBV12-3/TRBV12-4
CASSGTEDGYTF | TRBV5-6
CASTSTGRNQPQHF | TRBV6-6
CATGSELNTEAFF | TRBV2
CAWRNLAGGLNEQFF | TRBV30
CASRDRGQDYGYTF | TRBV5-4
CASSQLRINTGELFF | TRBV2
CASSSGTFYAGELFF | TRBV19